Listed below are T cell receptor beta chains from one sample, sequenced in a study of T cell responses to AZD1222 COVID-19 vaccine. TCRdb's copy holds only in-frame clones and misses some; the assay was immunoSEQ multiplex PCR. The table has about 100,000 clones, 90% to 95% seen once; the top ten hold around 2%. Here the sequenced sample was peripheral blood, taken on day 0 of AZD1222 vaccination. The receptors here all came from an adult in good health. The CDR3 runs from the conserved cysteine through the conserved F or W. D genes are given only for firm matches. Clone size is stated in some rows and not others, as once, few, many or a class when expanded.

cdr3_length j_call d_call v_call clone_size cdr3_aa cdr3_nt
14 TRBJ2-3 TRBD1 TRBV27 NA CASTPTGWPDTQYF TGTGCCAGCACCCCGACAGGGTGGCCAGATACGCAGTATTTT
15 TRBJ2-1 NA TRBV7-9 NA CASSVRWGTNNEQFF TGTGCCAGCAGCGTACGTTGGGGAACAAACAATGAGCAGTTCTTC
15 TRBJ1-3 TRBD1 TRBV7-7 NA CASSVQGSSGNTIYF TGTGCCAGCAGCGTACAGGGGAGCTCTGGAAACACCATATATTTT
15 TRBJ2-1 TRBD2 TRBV5-1 NA CASSDSGSTYNEQFF TGCGCCAGCAGCGACAGCGGGAGCACCTACAATGAGCAGTTCTTC
17 TRBJ2-7 TRBD2 TRBV28 NA CASSLSPETSGPYEQYF TGTGCCAGCAGTTTATCCCCCGAGACTAGCGGTCCCTACGAGCAGTACTTC
13 TRBJ2-7 NA TRBV27 NA CASTRRLGREQYF TGTGCCAGCACCCGCCGGCTGGGGAGGGAGCAGTACTTC
14 TRBJ1-1 TRBD1 TRBV7-3 NA CASSRQGGNTEAFF TGTGCCAGCAGCCGACAGGGCGGGAACACTGAAGCTTTCTTT
12 TRBJ1-4 NA TRBV2 NA CASRRFNEKLFF TGTGCCAGCAGGAGGTTTAATGAAAAACTGTTTTTT
16 TRBJ2-1 NA TRBV18 NA CASSIEGGPRRAEQFF TGTGCCAGCTCGATCGAAGGCGGTCCCAGGCGAGCTGAGCAGTTCTTC
13 TRBJ2-5 NA TRBV12-3/TRBV12-4 NA CASIPGSAETQYF TGTGCCAGCATTCCGGGTTCGGCAGAGACCCAGTACTTC
15 TRBJ2-3 TRBD2 TRBV11-3 NA CASSLLAGGTDTQYF TGTGCCAGCAGCTTACTAGCGGGGGGCACAGATACGCAGTATTTT
15 TRBJ2-4 NA TRBV7-9 NA CASSLVGQAKNIQYF TGTGCCAGCAGCTTAGTTGGGCAAGCCAAAAACATTCAGTACTTC
13 TRBJ1-1 TRBD1 TRBV12-3/TRBV12-4 NA CASRGQVNTEAFF TGTGCCAGCAGAGGACAGGTGAACACTGAAGCTTTCTTT
14 TRBJ2-7 NA TRBV5-6 NA CASSLVLALDEQYF TGTGCCAGCAGCTTGGTCCTAGCTCTCGACGAGCAGTACTTC
15 TRBJ1-1 NA TRBV29-1 NA CSVEEDLRSNTEAFF TGCAGCGTTGAAGAAGATCTGAGATCGAACACTGAAGCTTTCTTT
16 TRBJ1-3 TRBD1 TRBV18 NA CASSPRQGESGNTIYF TGTGCCAGCTCACCCCGACAGGGTGAATCTGGAAACACCATATATTTT
16 TRBJ1-1 NA TRBV2 NA CASSEARLTGNTEAFF TGTGCCAGCAGTGAAGCACGTCTGACGGGGAACACTGAAGCTTTCTTT
13 TRBJ1-1 NA TRBV5-1 NA CASSLWPNTEAFF TGCGCCAGCAGCTTGTGGCCGAACACTGAAGCTTTCTTT
14 TRBJ2-1 NA TRBV2 NA CASQSGSIFNEQFF TGTGCCAGCCAAAGCGGGTCCATATTCAATGAGCAGTTCTTC
18 TRBJ1-6 NA TRBV2 NA CASSESQRQSSYNSPLHF TGTGCCAGCAGTGAATCCCAGAGACAGAGCTCCTATAATTCACCCCTCCACTTT
15 TRBJ2-3 NA TRBV9 NA CASSAFTVGTDTQYF TGTGCCAGCAGCGCCTTTACCGTGGGCACAGATACGCAGTATTTT
13 TRBJ2-7 NA TRBV27 NA CASSIGSSYEQYF TGTGCCAGCAGTATCGGCTCTTCCTACGAGCAGTACTTC
15 TRBJ2-7 TRBD1 TRBV5-5 NA CASSGGPGGPYEQYF TGTGCCAGCAGCGGGGGCCCAGGGGGTCCCTACGAGCAGTACTTC
15 TRBJ1-2 NA TRBV4-3 NA CASSQDRWGSDGYTF TGCGCCAGCAGCCAAGATAGGTGGGGATCCGATGGCTACACCTTC
15 TRBJ2-3 NA TRBV2 few CASSWGLPNVNTQYF TGTGCCAGCAGTTGGGGCCTCCCTAATGTAAATACGCAGTATTTT
13 TRBJ2-7 NA TRBV3-1/TRBV3-2 NA CASTYQGGHEQYF TGTGCCAGCACCTACCAGGGGGGGCACGAGCAGTACTTC
15 TRBJ2-7 TRBD1 TRBV3-1/TRBV3-2 NA CASSLSGTGAYEQYF TGTGCCAGCAGCCTATCCGGGACAGGAGCCTACGAGCAGTACTTC
11 TRBJ1-2 NA TRBV14 NA CASSQVGGYTF TGTGCCAGCAGCCAAGTGGGAGGCTACACCTTC
13 TRBJ1-1 NA TRBV9 once CASSVDRNTEAFF TGTGCCAGCAGCGTAGATAGGAACACTGAAGCTTTCTTT
15 TRBJ2-1 NA TRBV6-6 NA CASSYRGDSYNEQFF TGTGCCAGCAGTTACCGGGGAGACTCCTACAATGAGCAGTTCTTC
13 TRBJ1-1 NA TRBV5-4 NA CASSLTGRAEAFF TGTGCCAGCAGCTTGACAGGGAGGGCTGAAGCTTTCTTT
13 TRBJ2-3 TRBD2 TRBV11-1 NA CASSSRGVDTQYF TGTGCCAGCAGCTCCCGGGGGGTTGATACGCAGTATTTT
16 TRBJ1-1 TRBD1 TRBV6-5 NA CASSYSDRVRGTEAFF TGTGCCAGCAGTTACTCAGACAGGGTCAGGGGTACTGAAGCTTTCTTT
14 TRBJ1-2 NA TRBV19 NA CASSRTQGLLGYTF TGTGCCAGTAGTCGGACACAGGGACTGTTGGGCTACACCTTC
13 TRBJ2-3 NA TRBV9 NA CASSVGEGDTQYF TGTGCCAGCAGCGTAGGAGAGGGGGATACGCAGTATTTT
15 TRBJ1-5 NA TRBV3-1/TRBV3-2 NA CASSQGRTSNQPQHF TGTGCCAGCAGCCAAGGCAGGACGAGCAATCAGCCCCAGCATTTT
16 TRBJ1-5 NA TRBV4-2 NA CASSQEEGAGNQPQHF TGTGCCAGCAGCCAAGAAGAGGGCGCCGGCAATCAGCCCCAGCATTTT
14 TRBJ1-5 NA TRBV3-1/TRBV3-2 NA CASSHGLRNQPQHF TGTGCCAGCAGCCACGGACTAAGAAATCAGCCCCAGCATTTT
14 TRBJ1-2 NA TRBV18 NA CASSPPAGENGYTF TGTGCCAGCTCACCACCGGCAGGGGAGAATGGCTACACCTTC
13 TRBJ1-2 NA TRBV28 NA CASSSYRKTGYTF TGTGCCAGCAGTTCCTACAGGAAAACGGGCTACACCTTC
13 TRBJ1-5 NA TRBV5-1 NA CASRRDSNQPQHF TGCGCCAGCCGCCGGGACAGCAATCAGCCCCAGCATTTT
14 TRBJ1-1 TRBD1 TRBV7-9 NA CASSIDRVNTEAFF TGTGCCAGCAGCATCGACAGGGTGAACACTGAAGCTTTCTTT
14 TRBJ2-3 NA TRBV4-1 NA CASSRIGDTGTQYF TGCGCCAGCAGCCGAATAGGGGACACGGGTACGCAGTATTTT
12 TRBJ1-5 NA TRBV6-1 few CASSDLYQPQHF TGTGCCAGCAGTGACCTTTATCAGCCCCAGCATTTT
15 TRBJ2-1 TRBD2 TRBV18 NA CASSSLAGPYNEQFF TGTGCCAGCTCATCCCTAGCGGGTCCCTACAATGAGCAGTTCTTC
15 TRBJ1-1 NA TRBV4-1 NA CASSQSGRRVTEAFF TGCGCCAGCAGCCAATCCGGGAGGCGGGTCACTGAAGCTTTCTTT
14 TRBJ1-1 TRBD1 TRBV19 NA CASSHGQGGTEAFF TGTGCCAGTAGTCACGGACAGGGGGGCACTGAAGCTTTCTTT